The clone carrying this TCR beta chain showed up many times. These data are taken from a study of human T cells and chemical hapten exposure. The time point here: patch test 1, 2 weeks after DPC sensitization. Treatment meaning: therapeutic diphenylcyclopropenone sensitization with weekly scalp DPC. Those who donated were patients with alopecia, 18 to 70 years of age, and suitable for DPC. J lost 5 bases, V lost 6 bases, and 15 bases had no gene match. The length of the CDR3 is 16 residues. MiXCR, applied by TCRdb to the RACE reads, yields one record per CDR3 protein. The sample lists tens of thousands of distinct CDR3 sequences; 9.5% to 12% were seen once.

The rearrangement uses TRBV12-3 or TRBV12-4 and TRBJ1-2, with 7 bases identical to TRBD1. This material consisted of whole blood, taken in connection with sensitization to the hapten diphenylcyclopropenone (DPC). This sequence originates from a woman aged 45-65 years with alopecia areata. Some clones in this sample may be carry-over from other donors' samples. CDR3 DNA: TGTGCCAGCAGCCCCCCCAAGGGGGCCGCGGGGTATGGCTACACCTTC. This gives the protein CASSPPKGAAGYGYTF.